This T cell receptor beta chain was observed in a study of beta chain features in type 1 diabetes. Study results and limitations: Patients with Type 1 diabetes showed moderately but significantly shorter TCRB CDR3s in all four CD4+ subsets.

Expressed TCRB transcripts were sequenced, since all the RNA that had been isolated was reverse transcribed. TCRdb's copy holds only in-frame clones and misses some; the assay was immunoSEQ multiplex PCR. The sample consists of 450,000 or so clones, roughly 10% of them appearing once. Remarks on this clone: The antigen is undetermined.

The CDR3 has 14 residues. Germline CDR1 and CDR2: GTSNPN and SVGIG (reference sequence). The V gene lost 0 bases and the J gene lost 1 base, with 9 bases spanning the gap. The sample was naive CD4+ T cells from blood. The V gene is TRBV30, the J gene TRBJ1-1; D perhaps matches TRBD1 (6 bases). The sequence came from a woman aged 18-35 years in good health. CDR3 loop: CAWSVAQGNTEAFF. CDR3 nucleotide sequence: TGTGCCTGGAGTGTAGCACAGGGGAACACTGAAGCTTTCTTT. Filled out from reference TRBV30 and TRBJ1-1, the complete variable domain reads SQTIHQWPATLVQPVGSPLSLECTVEGTSNPNLYWYRQAAGRGLQLLFYSVGIGQISSEVPQNLSASRPQDRQFILSSKKLLLSDSGFYLCAWSVAQGNTEAFFGQGTRLTVV.